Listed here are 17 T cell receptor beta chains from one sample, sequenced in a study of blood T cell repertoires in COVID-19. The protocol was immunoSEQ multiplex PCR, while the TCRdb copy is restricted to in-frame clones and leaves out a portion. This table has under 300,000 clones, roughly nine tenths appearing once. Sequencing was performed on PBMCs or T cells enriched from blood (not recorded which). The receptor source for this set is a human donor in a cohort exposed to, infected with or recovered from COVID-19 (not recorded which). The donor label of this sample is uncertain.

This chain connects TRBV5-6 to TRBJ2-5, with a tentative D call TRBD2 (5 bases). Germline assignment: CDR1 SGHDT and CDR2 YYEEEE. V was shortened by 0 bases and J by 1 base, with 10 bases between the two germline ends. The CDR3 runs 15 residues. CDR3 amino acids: CASSLVWTLQETQYF. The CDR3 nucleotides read TGTGCCAGCAGCTTGGTGTGGACTCTCCAAGAGACCCAGTACTTC.

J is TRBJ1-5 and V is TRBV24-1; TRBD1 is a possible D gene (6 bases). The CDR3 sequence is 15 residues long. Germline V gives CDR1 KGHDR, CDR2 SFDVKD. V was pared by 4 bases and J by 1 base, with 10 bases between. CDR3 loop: CATSEPTGSNQPQHF. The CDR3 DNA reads TGTGCCACCAGTGAACCTACAGGGAGCAATCAGCCCCAGCATTTT.

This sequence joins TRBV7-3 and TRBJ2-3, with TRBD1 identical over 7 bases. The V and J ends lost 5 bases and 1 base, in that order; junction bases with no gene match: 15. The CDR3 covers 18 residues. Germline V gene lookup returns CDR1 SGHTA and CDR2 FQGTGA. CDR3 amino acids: CASSQYGTDGSGTDTQYF. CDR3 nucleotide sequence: TGTGCCAGCAGCCAATATGGGACAGATGGGTCTGGCACAGATACGCAGTATTTT.

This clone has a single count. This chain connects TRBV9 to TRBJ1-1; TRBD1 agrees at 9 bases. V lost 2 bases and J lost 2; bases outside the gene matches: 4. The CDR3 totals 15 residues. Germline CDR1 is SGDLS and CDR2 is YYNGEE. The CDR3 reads CASSVGTGRNTEAFF. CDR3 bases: TGTGCCAGCAGCGTGGGGACAGGGAGAAACACTGAAGCTTTCTTT.

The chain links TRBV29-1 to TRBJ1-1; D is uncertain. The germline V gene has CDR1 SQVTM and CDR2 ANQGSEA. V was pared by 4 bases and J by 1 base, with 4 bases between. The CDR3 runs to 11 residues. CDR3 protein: CSVAQNTEAFF. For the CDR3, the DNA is TGCAGCGTTGCCCAGAACACTGAAGCTTTCTTT.

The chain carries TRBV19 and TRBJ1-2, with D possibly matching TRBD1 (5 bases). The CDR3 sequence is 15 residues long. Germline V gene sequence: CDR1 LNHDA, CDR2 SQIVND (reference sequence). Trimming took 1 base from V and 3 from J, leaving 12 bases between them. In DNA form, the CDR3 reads TGTGCCAGTAGTATAGTTCGGGGGAGTCACTATGGCTACACCTTC. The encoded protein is CASSIVRGSHYGYTF.

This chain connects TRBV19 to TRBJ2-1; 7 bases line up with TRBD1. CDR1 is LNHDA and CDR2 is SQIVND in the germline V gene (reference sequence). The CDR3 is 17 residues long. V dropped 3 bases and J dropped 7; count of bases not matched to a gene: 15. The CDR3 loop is CASSITRTGVEQNEQFF. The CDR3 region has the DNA TGTGCCAGTAGTATCACCCGGACAGGAGTCGAACAGAATGAGCAGTTCTTC.

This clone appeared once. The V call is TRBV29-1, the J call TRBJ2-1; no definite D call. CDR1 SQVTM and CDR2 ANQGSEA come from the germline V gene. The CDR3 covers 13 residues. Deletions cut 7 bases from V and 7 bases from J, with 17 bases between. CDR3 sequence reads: CSATVVPRNEQFF. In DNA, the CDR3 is TGCAGCGCCACTGTGGTCCCGAGAAATGAGCAGTTCTTC.

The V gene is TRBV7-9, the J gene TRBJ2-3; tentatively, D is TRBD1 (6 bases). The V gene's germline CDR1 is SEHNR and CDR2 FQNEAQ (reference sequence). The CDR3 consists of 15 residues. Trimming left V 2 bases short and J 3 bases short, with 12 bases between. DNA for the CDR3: TGTGCCAGCAGCTTACAGGGGAGATGGACAGATACGCAGTATTTT. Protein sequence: CASSLQGRWTDTQYF.

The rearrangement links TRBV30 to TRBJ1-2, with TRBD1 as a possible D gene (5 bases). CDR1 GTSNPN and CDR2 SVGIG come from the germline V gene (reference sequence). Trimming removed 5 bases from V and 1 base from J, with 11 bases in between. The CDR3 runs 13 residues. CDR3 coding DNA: TGTGCCTGGTCAAGGGGTGGTAACTATGGCTACACCTTC. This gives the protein CAWSRGGNYGYTF.

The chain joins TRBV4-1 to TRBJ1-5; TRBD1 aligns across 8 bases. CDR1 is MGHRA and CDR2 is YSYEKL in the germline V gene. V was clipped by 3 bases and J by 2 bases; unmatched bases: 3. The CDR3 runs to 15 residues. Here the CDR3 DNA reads TGCGCCAGCAGCCAGACGACAGGGGGCAATCAGCCCCAGCATTTT. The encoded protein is CASSQTTGGNQPQHF.

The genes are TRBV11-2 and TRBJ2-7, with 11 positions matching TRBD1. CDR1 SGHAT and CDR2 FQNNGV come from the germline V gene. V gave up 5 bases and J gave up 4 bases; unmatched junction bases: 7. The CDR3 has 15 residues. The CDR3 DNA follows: TGTGCCAGCAGCGTAACGGACAGGGGGCGGTACGAGCAGTACTTC. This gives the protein CASSVTDRGRYEQYF.

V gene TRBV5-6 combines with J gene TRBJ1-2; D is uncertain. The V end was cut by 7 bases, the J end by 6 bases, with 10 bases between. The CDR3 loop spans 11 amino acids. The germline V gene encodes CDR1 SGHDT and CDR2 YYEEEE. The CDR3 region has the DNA TGTGCCAGCGGCAGGTCCAATGGCTACACCTTC. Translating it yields CASGRSNGYTF.

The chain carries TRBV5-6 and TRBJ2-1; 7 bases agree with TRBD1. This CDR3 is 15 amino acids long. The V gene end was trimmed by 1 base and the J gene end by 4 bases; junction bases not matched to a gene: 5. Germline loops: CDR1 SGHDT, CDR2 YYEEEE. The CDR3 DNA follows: TGTGCCAGCAGCTTGAACAGGGGACGTTACAATGAGCAGTTCTTC. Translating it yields CASSLNRGRYNEQFF.

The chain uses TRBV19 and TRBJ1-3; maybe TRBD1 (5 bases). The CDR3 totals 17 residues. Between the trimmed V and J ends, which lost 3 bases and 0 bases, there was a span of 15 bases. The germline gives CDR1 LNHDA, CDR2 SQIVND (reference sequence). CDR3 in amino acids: CASSIRGQGSSGNTIYF. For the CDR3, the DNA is TGTGCCAGTAGTATTAGGGGCCAGGGCTCCTCTGGAAACACCATATATTTT.

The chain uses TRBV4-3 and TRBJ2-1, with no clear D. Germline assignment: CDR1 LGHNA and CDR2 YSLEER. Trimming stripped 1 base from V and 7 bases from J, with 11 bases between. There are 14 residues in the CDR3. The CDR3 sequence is CASSQVPWANEQFF. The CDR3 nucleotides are TGCGCCAGCAGCCAAGTCCCGTGGGCTAATGAGCAGTTCTTC.

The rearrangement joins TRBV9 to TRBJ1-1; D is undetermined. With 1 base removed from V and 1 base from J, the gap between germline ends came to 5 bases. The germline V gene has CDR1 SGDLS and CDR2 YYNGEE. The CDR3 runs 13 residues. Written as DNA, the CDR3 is TGTGCCAGCAGCGTACTAGCGAACACTGAAGCTTTCTTT. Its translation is CASSVLANTEAFF.